The 23 T cell receptor beta chains below all came from one sample that was sequenced in a study of neurological immune-mediated disorders. Using its own MiXCR run on the 5' RACE reads, TCRdb lists one record per CDR3 protein. The table shows roughly 60,000 distinct CDR3 sequences, with roughly 3.5% occurring only once. The sequencing input was PBMCs. Every receptor here comes from a woman aged 25 to 39 with multiple sclerosis.

This clonotype was counted ten times or more. This chain links TRBV12-3 or TRBV12-4 with TRBJ2-7; D perhaps matches TRBD1 (5 bases). The CDR3 consists of 13 residues. V shed 6 bases and J shed 12 bases, with 21 bases lying between them. This chain's CDR3 is CASSLGGAARRYF. DNA for the CDR3: TGTGCCAGCAGCCTCGGTGGGGCGGCAAGGCGGTACTTC.

This clonotype was seen repeatedly, ten times or more. The chain is built from TRBV20-1 and TRBJ2-7; 9 nucleotides agree with TRBD1. This CDR3 region has 17 residues. CDR1 DFQATT and CDR2 SNEGSKA come from the germline V gene (reference sequence). V gave up 6 bases and J gave up 0 bases; unmatched junction bases: 15. CDR3 DNA sequence: TGCAGTGCGGAACAGGGGGCCGTCGGGATAAACTCCTACGAGCAGTACTTC. It yields the protein CSAEQGAVGINSYEQYF.

Ten or more counts support this clonotype. The CDR3 DNA follows: TGCGCCAGCAAAATCAGGGGGGGGTTCAATGAGCAGTTCTTC. As protein: CASKIRGGFNEQFF. This chain links TRBV10-2 with TRBJ2-1; tentatively, D is TRBD1 or TRBD2 (7 bases each). Trimming left V 7 bases short and J 6 bases short, with 16 bases between. From germline, CDR1 is WSHSY and CDR2 SAAADI. The CDR3 length is 14 residues.

This clonotype was recorded at least ten times. The chain couples TRBV14 to TRBJ2-7, with TRBD2 matching over 9 bases. The CDR3 is made up of 16 amino acids. Per germline, CDR1 SGHDN and CDR2 FVKESK. With V trimmed by 3 bases and J by 0 bases, 6 bases remained unmatched. CDR3 in amino acids: CASSHSLAGDSYEQYF. The CDR3 region has the DNA TGTGCCAGCAGCCACTCTTTAGCGGGAGACTCCTACGAGCAGTACTTC. The whole variable domain, filled in from reference TRBV14 and TRBJ2-7, reads EAGVTQFPSHSVIEKGQTVTLRCDPISGHDNLYWYRRVMGKEIKFLLHFVKESKQDESGMPNNRFLAERTGGTYSTLKVQPAELEDSGVYFCASSHSLAGDSYEQYFGPGTRLTVT.

This clonotype showed up many times. V gene TRBV5-1 combines with J gene TRBJ1-3; D not certain. Per the germline V gene, CDR1 is SGHRS and CDR2 is YFSETQ. The CDR3 is 13 amino acids. The ends were cut back, 0 bases at V and 3 bases at J, with 4 bases in the middle. CDR3 DNA sequence: TGCGCCAGCAGCTTGGTGGATGGAAACACCATATATTTT. Its protein product is CASSLVDGNTIYF.

This clonotype was seen repeatedly, ten times or more. This sequence joins TRBV28 and TRBJ2-5; unclear D gene. CDR1 MDHEN and CDR2 SYDVKM come from the germline V gene. Trimming cost V 5 bases and J 5 bases, with 15 bases left between them. The CDR3 spans 14 residues. In DNA form, the CDR3 reads TGTGCCAGCAGTCGCCAATGGTTAACCGAGACCCAGTACTTC. Amino acid sequence: CASSRQWLTETQYF.

In this sample, this clonotype turned up many times. J is TRBJ2-7 and V is TRBV20-1; the match to TRBD2 covers 9 bases. J gave up 5 bases and V 3 bases, and 5 bases lay outside the gene matches. The CDR3 covers 13 residues. The germline gives CDR1 DFQATT, CDR2 SNEGSKA (reference sequence). Here the CDR3 reads CSARSLAGNEQYF. The CDR3 coding sequence is TGCAGTGCTAGGTCGCTAGCGGGAAACGAGCAGTACTTC.

Remarks on this clonotype: The junction differs from germline at one of its ends, possibly a read error. The gene calls are TRBV20-1 and TRBJ1-5; 7 bases agree with TRBD1. The CDR3 consists of 14 residues. In germline, CDR1 is DFQATT, CDR2 SNEGSKA (reference sequence). The CDR3 bases are TGCAGTGCTAGTACCAGACAGGGCAATCAGCCCCAGAATTTT. Residues: CSASTRQGNQPQNF.

This clonotype was detected many times. CDR3 residues: CASSFDGINEQFF. The DNA for the CDR3 is TGCGCCAGCAGCTTTGACGGAATCAATGAGCAGTTCTTC. The chain carries TRBV5-1 and TRBJ2-1; no clear D gene. The CDR3 spans 13 residues. The V end was cut by 2 bases, the J end by 6 bases, with 9 bases between. Per the germline V gene, CDR1 is SGHRS and CDR2 is YFSETQ.

In its sample, this clonotype was seen many times. The V call is TRBV5-1, the J call TRBJ2-4; 11 nucleotides align to TRBD2. This CDR3 spans 18 amino acids. Germline V gene data show CDR1 as SGHRS and CDR2 as YFSETQ. V gave up 4 bases and J gave up 0 bases; unmatched junction bases: 9. CDR3: CASSHHGTSGLAKNIQYF. DNA for the CDR3: TGCGCCAGCAGCCACCATGGGACTAGCGGATTAGCCAAAAACATTCAGTACTTC.

There are many counts of this clonotype. The chain carries TRBV25-1 and TRBJ2-2; no firm D call. CDR3 size: 12 residues. Germline-derived CDR1 and CDR2 are MGHDK and SYGVNS. V lost 5 bases and J 6 bases, leaving 7 bases between the germline ends. CDR3 region: CASSRAPGELFF. The CDR3 bases are TGTGCCAGCAGTAGGGCCCCCGGGGAGCTGTTTTTT.

This clonotype has at least ten counts. In DNA, the CDR3 is TGTGCCAGCAGCGCGGCGGGGACCTACAATGAGCAGTTCTTC. This translates into CASSAAGTYNEQFF. The gene calls are TRBV6-1 and TRBJ2-1, with D possibly matching TRBD2 (6 bases). Germline V gene lookup returns CDR1 MNHNS and CDR2 SASEGT. This CDR3 has 14 residues. V was shortened by 6 bases and J by 2 bases, with 11 bases between the two germline ends.

This clonotype was seen many times. DNA for the CDR3: TGTGCCAGCAGCTCGACAGGGTTGGGTGAAAAACTGTTTTTT. Protein product: CASSSTGLGEKLFF. V and J are TRBV28 and TRBJ1-4; 7 positions agree with TRBD1. The CDR3 has 14 residues. V gave up 6 bases and J gave up 7 bases; unmatched junction bases: 8. CDR1 MDHEN and CDR2 SYDVKM come from the germline V gene.

This clonotype was found many times. The chain links TRBV7-6 to TRBJ2-3; TRBD2 agrees at 9 bases. The CDR3 sequence is 16 residues long. Per the germline V gene, CDR1 is SGHVS and CDR2 is FNYEAQ. The trim removed 5 bases at V and 6 bases at J, leaving 12 bases unmatched. The CDR3 bases are TGTGCCAGCAGCCCATTAGCGGGAGTGGGGTCGGATACGCAGTATTTT. Encoded protein: CASSPLAGVGSDTQYF.

This clonotype showed up many times. The chain recombines TRBV20-1 with TRBJ1-6; D gene uncertain. Germline-derived CDR1 and CDR2 are DFQATT and SNEGSKA (reference sequence). The CDR3 runs 13 residues. V was pared by 2 bases and J by 14 bases, with 16 bases between. Written as DNA, the CDR3 is TGCAGTGCTAGACAGGTCGTAAAAAACGCCCTCCACTTT. Protein sequence: CSARQVVKNALHF.

This clonotype was seen many times. The chain recombines TRBV10-3 with TRBJ1-4; a possible D gene is TRBD1 (5 bases). Germline V gives CDR1 ENHRY, CDR2 SYGVKD. Trimming removed 3 bases from V and 7 bases from J, with 9 bases in between. The CDR3 sequence is 13 residues long. The CDR3 region has the DNA TGTGCCATCAGTGACCTAAGGGGTGAAAAACTGTTTTTT. Protein: CAISDLRGEKLFF.

This clonotype was seen many times. The chain uses TRBV5-1 and TRBJ2-5, with D perhaps matching TRBD1 (6 bases). The V and J ends lost 5 bases and 5 bases respectively, with 13 bases between them. The CDR3 extends over 13 amino acids. Germline V CDR1 and CDR2: SGHRS, YFSETQ. CDR3 sequence (DNA): TGCGCCAGCAGGCAGGGGTCGGGGGAGACCCAGTACTTC. The encoded protein is CASRQGSGETQYF.

This clonotype was counted between two and nine times. The V gene is TRBV5-1, the J gene TRBJ2-5; tentatively, D is TRBD1 (7 bases). Trimming took off 4 bases at V and 5 bases at J, with 15 bases between the two ends. CDR1 is SGHRS, CDR2 YFSETQ, per germline. The CDR3 is 14 amino acids. In nucleotides, the CDR3 is TGCGCCAGCAGCCAAGGGGGCGCGGGGGAGACCCAGTACTTC. This sequence encodes CASSQGGAGETQYF.

The sample holds many counts of this clonotype. V is TRBV20-1 and J is TRBJ1-4; the D gene is possibly TRBD1 (5 bases). The CDR3 loop spans 15 amino acids. Per germline, CDR1 DFQATT and CDR2 SNEGSKA (reference sequence). V lost 0 bases, J lost 0 bases, and 8 bases lay in between. CDR3 sequence: CSARDLQATNEKLFF. The CDR3 coding sequence is TGCAGTGCTAGAGACCTACAGGCAACTAATGAAAAACTGTTTTTT.

This clonotype was recorded many times. The genes are TRBV29-1 and TRBJ2-1, with D unresolved. The CDR3 sequence is 12 residues long. Germline CDR1 is SQVTM and CDR2 is ANQGSEA. Between the trimmed V and J ends, which lost 6 bases and 7 bases, there was a span of 13 bases. CDR3 in DNA: TGCAGCGTCAGGAGTAGCAAGAATGAGCAGTTCTTC. It codes for CSVRSSKNEQFF.

In this sample, this clonotype turned up many times. The chain has TRBV5-1 and TRBJ2-7; unclear D gene. Looked up from germline, CDR1 is SGHRS and CDR2 is YFSETQ. Trimming pared 0 bases from V and 3 bases from J, leaving 7 bases between. The CDR3 covers 13 residues. CDR3 nucleotides: TGCGCCAGCAGCTTGGTAGGTAACTACGAGCAGTACTTC. Translating gives CASSLVGNYEQYF.

The sample holds many counts of this clonotype. The chain links TRBV7-2 to TRBJ2-2, with 9 nucleotides matching TRBD1. Germline lookup yields CDR1 SGHTA and CDR2 FQGNSA. The ends lost 2 bases at V and 6 bases at J; junction bases unmatched: 1. This CDR3 contains 14 residues. The CDR3 region has the DNA TGTGCCAGCAGCTTATACAGGGGGCCCGGGGAGCTGTTTTTT. The encoded protein is CASSLYRGPGELFF.

In its sample, this clonotype was seen many times. The rearrangement joins TRBV27 to TRBJ1-3; D is undetermined. In germline, CDR1 is MNHEY, CDR2 SMNVEV (reference sequence). The CDR3 is 13 residues long. V lost 5 bases, J lost 1 base, and 6 bases lay in between. The CDR3 loop is CASSPYSGNTIYF. As DNA, the CDR3 is TGTGCCAGCAGTCCTTATTCTGGAAACACCATATATTTT.